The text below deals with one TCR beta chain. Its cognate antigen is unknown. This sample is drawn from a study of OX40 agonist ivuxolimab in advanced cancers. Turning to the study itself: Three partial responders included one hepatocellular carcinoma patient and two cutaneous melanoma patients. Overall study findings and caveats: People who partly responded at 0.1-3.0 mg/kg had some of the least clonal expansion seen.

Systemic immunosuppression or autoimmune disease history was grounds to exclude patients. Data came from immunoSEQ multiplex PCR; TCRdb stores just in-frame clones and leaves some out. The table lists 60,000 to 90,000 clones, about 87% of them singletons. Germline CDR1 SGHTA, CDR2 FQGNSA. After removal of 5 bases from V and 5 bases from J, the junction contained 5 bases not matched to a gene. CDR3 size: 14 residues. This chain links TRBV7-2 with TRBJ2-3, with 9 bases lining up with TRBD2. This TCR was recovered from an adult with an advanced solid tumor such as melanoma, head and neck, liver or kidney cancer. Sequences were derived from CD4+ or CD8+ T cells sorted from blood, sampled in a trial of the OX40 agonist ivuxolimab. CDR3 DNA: TGTGCCAGCAGCATGGGACTAGCCGGAGATACGCAGTATTTT. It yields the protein CASSMGLAGDTQYF. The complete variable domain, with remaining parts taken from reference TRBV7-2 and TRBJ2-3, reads GAGVSQSPSNKVTEKGKDVELRCDPISGHTALYWYRQSLGQGLEFLIYFQGNSAPDKSGLPSDRFSAERTGGSVSTLTIQRTQQEDSAVYLCASSMGLAGDTQYFGPGTRLTVL.